The sequence of this T cell receptor beta chain was determined in a study of shared clonotypes between healthy human individuals. Study context: Two women and a few men aged 18 to 49 served as donors. CD4 naive and CD4 memory each took three plates per donor, while CD8 naive took two and CD8 memory one.

The authors loaded around 220 ng DNA, around 32,000 T cell genomes, into sorted-subset replicate PCRs. The table came from immunoSEQ multiplex PCR; TCRdb's copy has only in-frame clones and leaves some out. This table has approximately 2,300,000 clones, 85% to 95% appearing once. Germline-derived CDR1 and CDR2 are SGHVS and FQNEAQ. V was shortened by 5 bases and J by 1 base, with 11 bases between the two germline ends. The CDR3 extends over 14 amino acids. V gene TRBV7-8 combines with J gene TRBJ1-1, with D maybe TRBD1 (6 bases). This sequence originates from a man aged 18 to 30 in good health. Some clones in this sample may be carry-over from other donors' samples. The sequenced sample consisted of naive CD4+ T cells from PBMCs. Subset given: CD45RA+ positively selected. The CDR3 loop reads CASSPGVANTEAFF. The CDR3 nucleotides read TGTGCCAGCAGCCCAGGGGTCGCGAACACTGAAGCTTTCTTT. Looking up the rest from reference TRBV7-8 and TRBJ1-1 gives the full variable domain: GAGVSQSPRYKVAKRGQDVALRCDPISGHVSLFWYQQALGQGPEFLTYFQNEAQLDKSGLPSDRFFAERPEGSVSTLKIQRTQQEDSAVYLCASSPGVANTEAFFGQGTRLTVV.